This T cell receptor (beta chain) was found in a study of blood T cell repertoires in COVID-19. Turning to the study itself: COVID-19 samples collected from the United States, Italy and Spain covered acute and convalescent phases. Sources were T cells, B-cell-depleted T cells, or PBMCs; the material itself was cDNA or gDNA.

Data came from immunoSEQ multiplex PCR; TCRdb stores just in-frame clones and leaves some out. Found here are 210,000 or so clones, roughly 90% of them singletons; the top ten hold roughly 6.7%. Losses at the gene ends were 4 bases for V and 6 bases for J; bases not matched to a gene: 8. The CDR3 spans 16 residues. CDR1 is KGHSH and CDR2 is LQKENI in the germline V gene. Sequenced: peripheral blood. The chain is built from TRBV18 and TRBJ2-3; 12 bases align to TRBD1. This clonotype was obtained from a man in his forties or fifties with acute or convalescent COVID-19. The CDR3 coding sequence is TGTGCCAGCTCACTAAAGGGACAGGGGGCCGTGGATACGCAGTATTTT. Encoded protein: CASSLKGQGAVDTQYF.